The 6 T cell receptor beta chains listed next were all sequenced from one sample in a study of cytomegalovirus exposure and HLA in healthy donors listed by TCRdb under 2017. To prepare the library, the immunoSEQ multiplex PCR assay was applied. For the multiplex PCR, a mixture combining 60 forward primers for TCR Vbeta segments and 13 reverse primers for TCR Jbeta segments was used. What TCRdb holds here is the immuneACCESS table cut down to in-frame rearrangements. Part of the clones is not present; checked against another copy, under half of the missing clones reflect an unresolved V gene, and the others are unexplained. For this sample the table gives 96,000 or so clones, of which around 74% were detected only once. The ten largest clones take up around an eighth of the sample. The specimen was PBMCs. These TCRs come from a woman aged 65 to 85 in good health and CMV-seropositive.

The chain carries TRBV2 and TRBJ2-5, with D uncertain. CDR1 and CDR2 (germline): SNHLY, FYNNEI. Trimming pared 1 base from V and 0 bases from J, leaving 9 bases between. The CDR3 has 15 amino acids. The CDR3 coding sequence is TGTGCCAGCAGTGAAGGGCCAACGTACCAAGAGACCCAGTACTTC. It translates to CASSEGPTYQETQYF. Full variable domain (outside the CDR3, taken from reference TRBV2 and TRBJ2-5): EPEVTQTPSHQVTQMGQEVILRCVPISNHLYFYWYRQILGQKVEFLVSFYNNEISEKSEIFDDQFSVERPDGSNFTLKIRSTKLEDSAMYFCASSEGPTYQETQYFGPGTRLLVL.

This clone came up a few times. V gene TRBV7-6 combines with J gene TRBJ1-1; tentative D call: TRBD1 (5 bases). CDR1 is SGHVS, CDR2 FNYEAQ, per germline. The CDR3 extends over 14 amino acids. Trimming stripped 5 bases from V and 1 base from J, with 11 bases between. The CDR3 DNA follows: TGTGCCAGCAGCCCCCGTCAGGGGAACACTGAAGCTTTCTTT. Translation gives CASSPRQGNTEAFF.

This chain uses TRBV4-1 with TRBJ2-1; 12 bases are shared with TRBD2. Germline V lookup: CDR1 MGHRA, CDR2 YSYEKL. J gave up 1 base and V 3 bases, and 7 bases lay outside the gene matches. The CDR3 totals 18 residues. Here the CDR3 DNA reads TGCGCCAGCAGCCAGGATGGACTAGCGGGATTGTCCTACAATGAGCAGTTCTTC. Its protein product is CASSQDGLAGLSYNEQFF.

V and J are TRBV7-3 and TRBJ2-2, with 8 bases lining up with TRBD2. The ends lost 1 base at V and 2 bases at J; junction bases unmatched: 3. The CDR3 totals 16 residues. The germline CDR1 and CDR2 sequences are SGHTA and FQGTGA. CDR3 in amino acids: CASSLMLAGNTGELFF. CDR3 nucleotide sequence: TGTGCCAGCAGCTTAATGCTAGCGGGTAACACCGGGGAGCTGTTTTTT.

A note on this clone: Different DNA sequences within this sample yield the same CDR3. The chain joins TRBV7-2 to TRBJ1-5; D call uncertain. The CDR3 loop spans 15 amino acids. Germline CDR1 and CDR2: SGHTA and FQGNSA. V was pared by 1 base and J by 0 bases, with 7 bases between. CDR3 coding DNA: TGTGCCAGCAGCTTAGGCCAACATAGCAATCAGCCCCAGCATTTT. This gives the protein CASSLGQHSNQPQHF.

This clone was seen a few times. The J gene is TRBJ1-3, the V gene TRBV19; D remains ambiguous. V was trimmed by 5 bases and J by 0 bases, leaving 14 bases between them. Germline V gene lookup returns CDR1 LNHDA and CDR2 SQIVND (reference sequence). CDR3 length equals 16 residues. CDR3 in amino acids: CASSSFSGSSGNTIYF. The CDR3 nucleotides are TGTGCCAGTAGTTCTTTTTCGGGGAGCTCTGGAAACACCATATATTTT.